Below are 25 T cell receptor beta chains sequenced from a single sample in a study of CD8+CD57+ T cells in acquired aplastic anemia. Sequencing was done on patients that had shown CD8+CD57+ cell expansion by flow cytometry. Profiling of TCR beta VDJ combinations and CDR3 sequences used genomic DNA as template. TCRdb re-called the reads with MiXCR, one entry per CDR3 protein. This sample has 150,000 to 200,000 distinct CDR3 sequences; under 50% occur once, and the top ten carry about 2%. Sequencing was carried out using sorted CD4+, CD8+, or CD8+CD57+ T cells (not recorded which) from PBMCs. The receptors originated from a human donor with aplastic anemia.

The table lists this clonotype with a few counts. CDR3 bases: TGTGCCAGCAGTTACTCGAGGTTTCAAGAGACCCAGTACTTC. Amino acid sequence: CASSYSRFQETQYF. The chain has TRBV6-2 or TRBV6-3 and TRBJ2-5; D is uncertain. This CDR3 has 14 amino acids. V lost 0 bases to trimming and J lost 2 bases, with 7 bases between them. Germline CDR1 and CDR2: MNHEY and SVGEGT.

This clonotype was seen at least ten times. The V gene is TRBV20-1, the J gene TRBJ2-3; TRBD1 might be the D (5 bases). Germline V gene data show CDR1 as DFQATT and CDR2 as SNEGSKA (reference sequence). The ends were cut back, 1 base at V and 6 bases at J, with 14 bases in the middle. The CDR3 sequence is 14 residues long. The DNA for the CDR3 is TGCAGTGCTAGAGTTCAGGGATCGATGGATACGCAGTATTTT. This encodes CSARVQGSMDTQYF.

Comment on this clonotype: With a much larger clone just one base away, this may be a read error. The gene calls are TRBV5-6 and TRBJ2-1, with TRBD1 matching 7 bases. The germline V gene has CDR1 SGHDT and CDR2 YYEEEE. The CDR3 is made up of 15 amino acids. CDR3 sequence reads: CASRQTARGGNEQSF. CDR3 bases: TGTGCCAGCAGACAGACAGCGAGAGGGGGCAATGAGCAGTCCTTC. Combining the CDR3 with reference TRBV5-6 and TRBJ2-1 gives the whole variable domain DAGVTQSPTHLIKTRGQQVTLRCSPKSGHDTVSWYQQALGQGPQFIFQYYEEEERQRGNFPDRFSGHQFPNYSSELNVNALLLGDSALYLCASRQTARGGNEQSFGPGTRLTVL.

This clonotype was detected many times. The CDR3 loop is CASSWTGGLQETQYF. DNA for the CDR3: TGCGCCAGCAGCTGGACAGGGGGGTTACAAGAGACCCAGTACTTC. The V and J genes are TRBV5-1 and TRBJ2-5; 10 bases line up with TRBD1. V shed 3 bases, J shed 2 bases, and the junction held 4 bases outside the gene matches. This CDR3 region has 15 residues. CDR1 and CDR2 from the germline V gene are SGHRS and YFSETQ.

The V gene is TRBV7-2, the J gene TRBJ1-2, with D maybe TRBD1 (6 bases). V lost 3 bases and J lost 3, with 11 bases in between. This CDR3 has 14 residues. Germline CDR1 and CDR2: SGHTA and FQGNSA. Written as DNA, the CDR3 is TGTGCCAGCAGCTTGGGGGGCGACTACTATGGCTACACCTTC. It codes for CASSLGGDYYGYTF.

This clonotype was detected once. A much larger clone is a single base away; this may be a read error. The V and J genes are TRBV7-8 and TRBJ1-1; 7 bases line up with TRBD1. Germline trimming cut 5 bases from V and 10 bases from J; bases unmatched to any gene: 13. The CDR3 totals 14 residues. Germline values: CDR1 SGHVS, CDR2 FQNEAQ. This CDR3 is CASSLGQLRAGAFF. Here the CDR3 DNA reads TGTGCCAGCAGCCTGGGACAGCTACGGGCTGGAGCTTTCTTT.

The CDR3 coding sequence is TGTGCCACCTCTCTCGGGGGGTTCACAGATACGCAGTATTTT. Protein product: CATSLGGFTDTQYF. The chain couples TRBV24-1 to TRBJ2-3; 7 bases line up with TRBD2. Germline assignment: CDR1 KGHDR and CDR2 SFDVKD. This CDR3 spans 14 amino acids. Germline trimming cut 9 bases from V and 2 bases from J; bases unmatched to any gene: 7.

The sample holds one count of this clonotype. The J gene is TRBJ2-7, the V gene TRBV19, with TRBD1 identical over 7 bases. The CDR3 has 15 residues. CDR1 is LNHDA and CDR2 is SQIVND in the germline V gene (reference sequence). V trimming: 9 bases; J trimming: 0 bases; junction bases outside the gene matches: 11. The CDR3 DNA reads TGTGCCAGCAGAATAACAGGGGTAACCTCCTACGAGCAGTACTTC. Translated: CASRITGVTSYEQYF.

In its sample, this clonotype was seen many times. The chain is built from TRBV5-1 and TRBJ2-6; 7 bases match TRBD2. The CDR3 covers 17 residues. Unmatched junction bases numbered 10, after V lost 7 bases and J lost 0 bases. Looked up from germline, CDR1 is SGHRS and CDR2 is YFSETQ. The CDR3 loop is CASGGGSPHSGANVLTF. The CDR3 region has the DNA TGCGCCAGCGGGGGGGGGTCGCCTCACTCTGGGGCCAACGTCCTGACTTTC.

The gene calls are TRBV5-1 and TRBJ2-7, with unresolved D. Germline CDR1 is SGHRS and CDR2 is YFSETQ. Trimming pared 0 bases from V and 1 base from J, leaving 14 bases between. This CDR3 spans 16 amino acids. CDR3 protein: CASSLAPGAVSYEQYF. CDR3 DNA: TGCGCCAGCAGCTTGGCGCCGGGCGCGGTGTCCTACGAGCAGTACTTC.

This chain connects TRBV3-1 to TRBJ2-2; D is ambiguous. The V gene's germline CDR1 is LGHDT and CDR2 YNNKEL (reference sequence). Trimming took 0 bases from V and 5 from J, leaving 4 bases between them. The CDR3 extends over 13 amino acids. DNA of the CDR3: TGTGCCAGCAGCCAAGATCCGACCGGGGAGCTGTTTTTT. This encodes CASSQDPTGELFF.

This chain joins TRBV9 and TRBJ2-7, with 13 nucleotides matching TRBD2. Germline trimming cut 4 bases from V and 1 base from J; bases unmatched to any gene: 2. The CDR3 covers 15 residues. Germline lookup yields CDR1 SGDLS and CDR2 YYNGEE. For the CDR3, the DNA is TGTGCCAGCAGCAAGGGACTAGCGGGGTCCTACGAGCAGTACTTC. This codes for CASSKGLAGSYEQYF.

This clonotype was counted a few times. The rearrangement links TRBV10-3 to TRBJ2-3; perhaps TRBD1 as D (5 bases). Per the germline V gene, CDR1 is ENHRY and CDR2 is SYGVKD. V was pared by 7 bases and J by 2 bases, with 19 bases between. The CDR3 covers 16 residues. Here the CDR3 reads CAITEGERIVTDTQYF. The DNA of the CDR3 is TGTGCCATCACCGAAGGGGAACGGATCGTCACAGATACGCAGTATTTT.

V and J are TRBV9 and TRBJ1-2; D unresolved. Germline V lookup: CDR1 SGDLS, CDR2 YYNGEE. This CDR3 contains 12 residues. V dropped 4 bases and J dropped 5 bases, with 9 bases sitting between them. CDR3 DNA: TGTGCCAGCAGCCTGACCCAGTATGGCTACACCTTC. Translation: CASSLTQYGYTF. Full variable domain (remainder filled in from reference TRBV9 and TRBJ1-2): DSGVTQTPKHLITATGQRVTLRCSPRSGDLSVYWYQQSLDQGLQFLIQYYNGEERAKGNILERFSAQQFPDLHSELNLSSLELGDSALYFCASSLTQYGYTFGSGTRLTVV.

This clonotype has at least ten counts. Mismatch with germline at one junction end may stem from a read error. V usage is TRBV7-7 and J usage is TRBJ2-5; D possibly matches TRBD1 or TRBD2 (6 bases each). CDR1 and CDR2 from the germline V gene are SSHAT and FNYEAQ (reference sequence). The CDR3 extends over 14 amino acids. CDR3 in DNA: TGTGCTAGCAGCTTAGGGGGGACTGAGGAGACCCAGTACTTC. Its translation: CASSLGGTEETQYF.

The chain joins TRBV3-1 to TRBJ1-1, with D perhaps TRBD1 (5 bases). This CDR3 comprises 14 residues. Germline CDR1 and CDR2: LGHDT and YNNKEL (reference sequence). Between the trimmed V and J ends, which lost 4 bases and 3 bases, there was a span of 12 bases. CDR3 sequence reads: CASSPLGGDTEAFF. The DNA for the CDR3 is TGTGCCAGCAGCCCCCTCGGAGGGGACACTGAAGCTTTCTTT.

Notes on this clonotype: One base away lies a much larger clone, so this may be a sequencing read error. This chain connects TRBV7-9 to TRBJ1-4; 8 bases map to TRBD1. Germline loops: CDR1 SEHNR, CDR2 FQNEAQ (reference sequence). The CDR3 extends over 14 amino acids. CDR3 sequence reads: CAGSSWTGYEKLFF. CDR3 in DNA: TGTGCCGGCAGCTCTTGGACAGGGTATGAAAAACTGTTTTTT.

The rearrangement uses TRBV11-2 and TRBJ2-5; 8 nucleotides line up with TRBD1. Per the germline V gene, CDR1 is SGHAT and CDR2 is FQNNGV. With 2 bases clipped from V and 3 bases from J, the junction kept 8 bases outside the gene matches. This CDR3 comprises 16 residues. The CDR3 nucleotides read TGTGCCAGCAGCTTAACTTGGCCAGGGGGCGAAGAGACCCAGTACTTC. Translated, it gives CASSLTWPGGEETQYF.

The chain is built from TRBV2 and TRBJ2-5, with 10 bases lining up with TRBD1. After removal of 6 bases from V and 4 bases from J, the junction contained 8 bases not matched to a gene. CDR1 and CDR2 (germline): SNHLY, FYNNEI. This CDR3 region has 15 residues. CDR3 amino acids: CASRSDRGRAETQYF. In nucleotides, the CDR3 is TGTGCCAGCAGAAGTGACAGGGGGCGCGCAGAGACCCAGTACTTC. The whole variable domain, remainder taken from reference TRBV2 and TRBJ2-5, is EPEVTQTPSHQVTQMGQEVILRCVPISNHLYFYWYRQILGQKVEFLVSFYNNEISEKSEIFDDQFSVERPDGSNFTLKIRSTKLEDSAMYFCASRSDRGRAETQYFGPGTRLLVL.

The chain carries TRBV7-9 and TRBJ1-2; possible D gene TRBD1, 6 bases. The CDR3 consists of 12 residues. The germline gives CDR1 SEHNR, CDR2 FQNEAQ (reference sequence). V was clipped by 1 base and J by 8 bases, with 8 bases between them. CDR3 sequence: CASSLGGGGYTF. CDR3 bases: TGTGCCAGCAGCTTAGGAGGGGGAGGCTACACCTTC.

There are many counts of this clonotype. The chain uses TRBV19 and TRBJ2-5, with 7 positions matching TRBD1. Germline CDR1 LNHDA, CDR2 SQIVND (reference sequence). Trimming cost V 3 bases and J 2 bases; bases outside gene matches: 3. The CDR3 sequence is 14 residues long. CDR3: CASSIGTAQETQYF. CDR3 coding DNA: TGTGCCAGTAGTATCGGGACAGCTCAAGAGACCCAGTACTTC.

This clonotype has only a few counts. This sequence joins TRBV2 and TRBJ2-5, with 8 bases identical to TRBD2. J gave up 5 bases and V 9 bases, and 11 bases lay outside the gene matches. From germline, CDR1 is SNHLY and CDR2 FYNNEI. The CDR3 covers 14 residues. Here the CDR3 reads CARGGTGGWETQYF. The CDR3 DNA reads TGTGCCAGGGGGGGGACGGGGGGGTGGGAGACCCAGTACTTC.

This sequence joins TRBV7-6 and TRBJ2-7; D is unresolved. Germline V lookup: CDR1 SGHVS, CDR2 FNYEAQ. The V gene lost 3 bases and the J gene lost 7 bases, with 10 bases spanning the gap. This CDR3 contains 12 residues. This CDR3 is CASSFLDGEQYF. Written as DNA, the CDR3 is TGTGCCAGCAGCTTTCTGGACGGGGAGCAGTACTTC.

This clonotype was observed many times. The chain recombines TRBV5-1 with TRBJ1-1; 8 bases fit TRBD1. Germline V CDR1 and CDR2: SGHRS, YFSETQ. V was pared by 3 bases and J by 1 base, with 11 bases of the junction left unmatched. The CDR3 length is 17 residues. CDR3 sequence: CASSWGGTGGGNTEAFF. The CDR3 coding sequence is TGCGCCAGCAGCTGGGGCGGGACAGGTGGGGGGAACACTGAAGCTTTCTTT.

The rearrangement uses TRBV20-1 and TRBJ2-7, with D perhaps matching TRBD2 (5 bases). Germline values: CDR1 DFQATT, CDR2 SNEGSKA (reference sequence). Deletions cut 0 bases from V and 3 bases from J, with 12 bases between. This CDR3 has 14 residues. CDR3 sequence: CSARDAGVGYEQYF. The DNA of the CDR3 is TGCAGTGCTAGAGATGCGGGCGTCGGCTACGAGCAGTACTTC.